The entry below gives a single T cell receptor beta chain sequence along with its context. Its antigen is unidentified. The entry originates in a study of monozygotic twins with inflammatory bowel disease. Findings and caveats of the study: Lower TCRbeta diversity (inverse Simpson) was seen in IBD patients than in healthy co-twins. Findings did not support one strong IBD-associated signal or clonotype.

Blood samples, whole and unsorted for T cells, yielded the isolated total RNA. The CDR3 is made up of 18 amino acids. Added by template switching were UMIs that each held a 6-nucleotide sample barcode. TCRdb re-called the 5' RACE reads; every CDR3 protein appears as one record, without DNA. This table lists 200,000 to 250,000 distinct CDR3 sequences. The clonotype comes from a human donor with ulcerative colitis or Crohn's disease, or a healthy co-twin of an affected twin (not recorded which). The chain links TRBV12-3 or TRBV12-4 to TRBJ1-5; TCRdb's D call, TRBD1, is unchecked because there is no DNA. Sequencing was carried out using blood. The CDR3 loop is CASSLIAWSRGGDQPQHF.